This T cell receptor beta chain was documented in a study of STAT5B mutations in CD4+ large granular lymphocyte leukemia (dated 2022 in TCRdb). For the study in its entirety: Among healthy controls, the CDR3 'QG' motif was associated with a particular HLA allele. Flow cytometry on FACSCanto II or FACSVerse confirmed that purified fractions exceeded 95% purity among lymphocytes. The TCRbeta repertoires of CD4+ T-cell large granular lymphocyte leukemia patients were compared with the TCRbeta repertoires of healthy blood donors. The research as a whole found: Data were not HLA-matched; higher clonality in CD4+ versus CD8+ T-LGLL could reflect the relatively small sample size. CD4-sorted patient repertoires appeared more clonal than healthy CD4+ repertoires, and this difference persisted after removing the putative leukemic clones. The main leukemic clonotypes were found to be private to each patient, although around a quarter of the main leukemic clonotypes were detected at low frequency in the non-leukemic repertoires of other patients. TRBV06-family usage was enriched among the top patient clones (8/27) compared with healthy controls (2/35).

TCRbeta rearrangements were sequenced from genomic DNA using the immunoSEQ assay at survey resolution. The authors processed their data as follows. A lowest detectable productive clonotype frequency of 2.59 x 10-5 was observed in the TCR sequencing data. Only productive TCRbeta rearrangements, meaning sequences that were complete and in-frame, were kept for the analyses. Simpson clonality, calculated in the immunoSEQ Analyzer version 3.0, was used as the measure of sample clonality. Clones were grouped by frequency into very rare, small, medium, large (1-20%) or hyperexpanded (>20%) categories. Generation probabilities were estimated with OLGA 1.2.3, V-gene circos plots were generated with VDJtools, specificities were searched for in VDJdb, and CDR3 motifs were identified with GLIPH. TCRdb took this table from immuneACCESS and kept in-frame rearrangements with V and J called. Such tables lack part of the clones; where checked against another copy, unresolved V genes explain under half of the gap, and the rest is unexplained. The V and J calls and clone size are taken from that table; D and trimming were inferred from the DNA. The sample data list some 45,000 clones, and roughly 85% of these were observed just once. The ten largest make up 2.5% to 3% of the sample.

The healthy control group was made up of 30 to 45 blood donors, and the Finnish Red Cross blood service supplied their buffy coats. All TCR-sequenced material derived from peripheral blood: patient blood samples and healthy donor buffy coats. Ficoll-Hypaque gradient centrifugation was used to isolate peripheral blood mononuclear cells. For the healthy controls, CD4+ cells were obtained from buffy coats by magnetic purification. Genomic DNA was extracted using the Gentra Puregene Cell and Tissue kit, and a Qubit 2.0 fluorometer was used to quantify it. Details on this clone: It has no known antigen specificity. No base quality information exists; no much larger clone differs at one position.

V is reduced by 2 bases and J by 4 bases, leaving a spacing of 11 bases between them. Based on the germline V gene, the CDR1 and CDR2 sequences are MGHRA and YSYEKL. Counted from cysteine to phenylalanine, this CDR3 has 14 amino acids. Of the read, only the CDR3 DNA is kept; its 42 bases are in frame from base 1. This sequence originates from a human donor in good health. The chain couples TRBV4-1 to TRBJ1-1; TRBD1 could be the D gene, as 5 bases match. The sample comprised CD4+ T cells from blood buffy coats. The CDR3: CASSQFKGPTEAFF. The DNA sequence reads TGCGCCAGCAGCCAATTTAAGGGGCCCACTGAAGCTTTCTTT.